This paragraph covers one TCR beta chain sequence. Sequenced by immunoSEQ multiplex PCR; TCRdb stores in-frame clones only, minus some. This table has roughly 330,000 clones, approximately 89% appearing once. This sample is part of a study of blood T cell repertoires in COVID-19. About the study: COVID-19 samples from acute and convalescent phases originated in the United States, Italy and Spain.

Per the germline V gene, CDR1 is SGHAT and CDR2 is FQNNGV. CDR3 length: 13 residues. The V gene lost 1 base and the J gene lost 7 bases, with 11 bases spanning the gap. The rearrangement joins TRBV11-2 to TRBJ2-7; possible D gene TRBD1, 5 bases. Sequencing was done on a sample of PBMCs or T cells enriched from blood (not recorded which). This receptor was obtained from a man between 25 and 39 years old who had recovered from COVID-19. For the CDR3, the DNA is TGTGCCAGCAGCTTAGCAGGGTCGGAAGAGCAGTACTTC. Residues: CASSLAGSEEQYF.